This paragraph reports one TCR beta chain. Its antigen is as yet unknown. The data are from a study of cytomegalovirus exposure and HLA in healthy donors. Study observations and caveats: Later analysis showed most CMV-associated TCR beta chains appearing HLA-restricted. The classifier reportedly diagnosed cytomegalovirus status with high sensitivity and specificity. Of the V segments, some could not be distinguished, including TRBV6-2 and TRBV6-3, and were excluded. A prior analysis recorded that most TCR beta V segments were productive about 87% or about 30% of the time.

Germline V gene lookup returns CDR1 SGHRS and CDR2 YFSETQ. V shed 3 bases and J 0 bases; nucleotides not matched to a gene: 9. CDR3 length equals 17 residues. Use of 60 Vbeta and 13 Jbeta primers characterized the PCR. Sequencing was performed with immunoSEQ multiplex PCR; in TCRdb, only in-frame clones are kept and a portion is missing. The data show 130,000 to 150,000 clones, with about three quarters seen just once and nearly 7% held by the top ten. The chain employs TRBV5-1 and TRBJ2-7, with 10 bases fitting TRBD1. Source material: PBMCs. The receptor was derived from a man aged 40-49 years in good health and CMV-seropositive. The chain's CDR3 is CASSWPKGQGPSYEQYF. The CDR3 DNA follows: TGCGCCAGCAGCTGGCCTAAGGGACAGGGGCCCTCCTACGAGCAGTACTTC.